This T cell receptor beta chain was obtained from a study of PD-1 blockade in classical Hodgkin lymphoma. Points from the study as a whole: TCR diversity in CD4+, not CD8+, cells rose significantly by C4D1. Newly diagnosed patients were said to have less baseline TCR diversity than healthy donors did.

Time point in this sample: cycle 4 day 1 (C4D1), after five to seven weeks of nivolumab. Relapse was seen in all patients after autologous stem cell transplantation, and brentuximab vedotin exposure was variable. Complete response, partial response or progressive disease constituted the best response categories observed. This clone was seen a few times. The antigen remains unidentified. Deletions cut 0 bases from V and 0 bases from J, with 0 bases between. The CDR3 sequence is 12 residues long. Per germline, CDR1 WNHNN and CDR2 SYGVQD (reference sequence). Libraries were prepared by immunoSEQ multiplex PCR; TCRdb keeps only in-frame clonotypes and omits some of them. Among roughly 94,000 clones listed, around 93% were seen once.

The material was peripheral blood mononuclear cells (PBMCs), obtained before the fourth cycle of nivolumab. The TCR originated in a human donor with classical Hodgkin lymphoma. This chain joins TRBV10-1 and TRBJ2-7; D unresolved. CDR3 sequence: CASSESSYEQYF. For the CDR3, the DNA is TGCGCCAGCAGTGAGTCCTCCTACGAGCAGTACTTC.